Listed here are 27 T cell receptor beta chains from one sample, sequenced in a study of beta chain features in type 1 diabetes. TCRB transcripts that were expressed got sequenced, as all of the isolated RNA had been reverse transcribed. This table comes from immunoSEQ multiplex PCR, and its TCRdb copy is limited to in-frame clones, with some not included. The sample consists of about 180,000 clones, more than 10% of them appearing once. Sequencing used central memory CD4+ T cells from blood. The receptors derive from a woman aged 18-29 years in good health.

The chain couples TRBV5-1 to TRBJ1-3; D is undetermined. V lost 0 bases and J lost 1, with 5 bases in between. There are 14 residues in the CDR3. Germline CDR1 SGHRS, CDR2 YFSETQ. CDR3 sequence (DNA): TGCGCCAGCAGCTTGGACGGGTCTGGAAACACCATATATTTT. This sequence encodes CASSLDGSGNTIYF.

This clone was seen only a few times. The gene calls are TRBV4-3 and TRBJ2-2, with TRBD1 matching over 7 bases. The ends lost 4 bases at V and 1 base at J; junction bases unmatched: 0. The CDR3 contains 14 residues. Germline CDR1 is LGHNA and CDR2 is YSLEER. As DNA, the CDR3 is TGCGCCAGCAGCCGGACAGGGAACACCGGGGAGCTGTTTTTT. Translation gives CASSRTGNTGELFF.

This clone showed up just a few times. The V gene is TRBV7-2, the J gene TRBJ2-7, with D possibly matching TRBD1 (6 bases). Germline CDR1 SGHTA, CDR2 FQGNSA. The V end was cut by 9 bases, the J end by 1 base, with 19 bases between. This CDR3 comprises 15 residues. CDR3 nucleotides: TGTGCCAGTGCCCGGACAGCCCCACTTTCCTACGAGCAGTACTTC. This sequence encodes CASARTAPLSYEQYF.

The table lists this clone with many counts. The chain carries TRBV29-1 and TRBJ2-1; TRBD1 is a possible D gene (6 bases). V dropped 7 bases and J dropped 1 base, with 14 bases sitting between them. Germline V gene lookup returns CDR1 SQVTM and CDR2 ANQGSEA. The CDR3 has 14 residues. The CDR3 nucleotides read TGCAGCGCTTCCGACAGGCCATCCTACAATGAGCAGTTCTTC. It yields the protein CSASDRPSYNEQFF.

The chain carries TRBV27 and TRBJ2-6; D might be TRBD1 (5 bases). Trimming left V 2 bases short and J 1 base short, with 18 bases between. CDR1 MNHEY and CDR2 SMNVEV come from the germline V gene (reference sequence). This CDR3 spans 19 amino acids. CDR3 nucleotide sequence: TGTGCCAGCAGTTTACGGTTCGCAGGGCACTGGTCTGGGGCCAACGTCCTGACTTTC. Its protein is CASSLRFAGHWSGANVLTF.

This clone came up a few times. The rearrangement links TRBV7-9 to TRBJ2-7; tentatively, D is TRBD1 (5 bases). Trimming removed 4 bases from V and 0 bases from J, with 10 bases in between. Germline CDR1 is SEHNR and CDR2 is FQNEAQ (reference sequence). CDR3 length: 14 amino acids. DNA for the CDR3: TGTGCCAGCAGCTCTTACAGGAGCTCCTACGAGCAGTACTTC. This gives the protein CASSSYRSSYEQYF.

The CDR3 sequence: CASSLQGAYGYTF. The CDR3 coding sequence is TGTGCCAGCAGTTTACAGGGCGCCTATGGCTACACCTTC. The chain couples TRBV28 to TRBJ1-2; a possible D gene is TRBD1 (5 bases). Germline CDR1 is MDHEN and CDR2 is SYDVKM. The CDR3 is made up of 13 amino acids. Trimming pared 2 bases from V and 4 bases from J, leaving 8 bases between.

This chain uses TRBV5-4 with TRBJ1-1; D unresolved. Germline lookup yields CDR1 SGHNT and CDR2 YYREEE (reference sequence). This CDR3 is 15 amino acids long. The ends were cut back, 4 bases at V and 0 bases at J, with 13 bases in the middle. The chain's CDR3 is CASSRVEALNTEAFF. CDR3 DNA: TGTGCCAGCAGCCGGGTAGAAGCGCTGAACACTGAAGCTTTCTTT. The variable domain in full, with the rest retrieved from reference TRBV5-4 and TRBJ1-1, is ETGVTQSPTHLIKTRGQQVTLRCSSQSGHNTVSWYQQALGQGPQFIFQYYREEENGRGNFPPRFSGLQFPNYSSELNVNALELDDSALYLCASSRVEALNTEAFFGQGTRLTVV.

This clone showed up just a few times. The rearrangement uses TRBV12-5 and TRBJ2-1; 10 nucleotides agree with TRBD2. The V gene's germline CDR1 is LGHNT and CDR2 FRNRAP. The CDR3 contains 20 residues. V shed 6 bases, J shed 0 bases, and the junction held 17 bases outside the gene matches. The CDR3 protein is CASGKTGSGRALSSYNEQFF. In DNA, the CDR3 is TGTGCTAGTGGCAAGACCGGGAGCGGGAGGGCCCTGAGCTCCTACAATGAGCAGTTCTTC.

In its sample, this clone was seen a few times. The rearrangement uses TRBV30 and TRBJ2-2; TRBD1 matches at 10 bases. With 4 bases clipped from V and 2 bases from J, the junction kept 4 bases outside the gene matches. The CDR3 sequence is 15 residues long. Germline CDR1 reads GTSNPN; CDR2 reads SVGIG (reference sequence). CDR3 sequence reads: CAWTDRGRNTGELFF. Written as DNA, the CDR3 is TGTGCCTGGACTGACAGGGGGCGAAACACCGGGGAGCTGTTTTTT.

The J gene is TRBJ2-5, the V gene TRBV14; 7 nucleotides match TRBD2. Unmatched junction bases numbered 6, after V lost 4 bases and J lost 4 bases. The V gene's germline CDR1 is SGHDN and CDR2 FVKESK. The CDR3 extends over 14 amino acids. CDR3 sequence (DNA): TGTGCCAGCAGCCGCCCTAGCGGTCGAGAGACCCAGTACTTC. It translates to CASSRPSGRETQYF.

This clone was counted at least ten times. The genes are TRBV11-2 and TRBJ2-5; possibly TRBD1 for D (5 bases). The V end was cut by 3 bases, the J end by 0 bases, with 11 bases between. Germline values: CDR1 SGHAT, CDR2 FQNNGV. The CDR3 has 15 residues. The CDR3 DNA is TGTGCCAGCAGCTTCAGGGCCTCGTACCAAGAGACCCAGTACTTC. Amino acid sequence: CASSFRASYQETQYF.

This clone occurred a few times. The chain carries TRBV15 and TRBJ2-1, with a weak D call TRBD2 (6 bases). V dropped 4 bases and J dropped 3 bases, with 10 bases sitting between them. Looked up from germline, CDR1 is LNHNV and CDR2 is YYDKDF (reference sequence). This CDR3 contains 14 residues. Here the CDR3 reads CATSTKRVYNEQFF. CDR3 nucleotides: TGTGCCACCAGCACCAAGCGGGTCTACAATGAGCAGTTCTTC.

The CDR3 sequence: CASTASGTDTQYF. The CDR3 DNA sequence: TGTGCCAGCACGGCTAGCGGGACAGATACGCAGTATTTT. J is TRBJ2-3 and V is TRBV6-1, with 8 bases identical to TRBD2. With V trimmed by 7 bases and J by 3 bases, 3 bases remained unmatched. The CDR3 totals 13 residues. CDR1 MNHNS and CDR2 SASEGT come from the germline V gene.

This sequence joins TRBV9 and TRBJ2-3; 7 nucleotides align to TRBD2. V was pared by 2 bases and J by 2 bases, with 5 bases of the junction left unmatched. This CDR3 has 15 amino acids. In germline, CDR1 is SGDLS, CDR2 YYNGEE. CDR3 DNA: TGTGCCAGCAGCGTCGGGACTATCAACACAGATACGCAGTATTTT. Protein product: CASSVGTINTDTQYF.

The CDR3 sequence: CASSQENRRRGHEQYF. DNA for the CDR3: TGCGCCAGCAGCCAAGAGAATCGGCGCAGGGGCCACGAGCAGTACTTC. The V gene is TRBV4-1, the J gene TRBJ2-7, with D perhaps matching TRBD1 (6 bases). V was trimmed by 0 bases and J by 5 bases, leaving 17 bases between them. CDR1 MGHRA and CDR2 YSYEKL come from the germline V gene. CDR3 length equals 16 residues.

This chain joins TRBV7-9 and TRBJ2-1, with 11 bases identical to TRBD1. From germline, CDR1 is SEHNR and CDR2 FQNEAQ (reference sequence). The CDR3 contains 15 residues. After removal of 6 bases from V and 6 bases from J, the junction contained 7 bases not matched to a gene. The CDR3 DNA is TGTGCCAGCAGATCGACGGGACAGGGGGTCAATGAGCAGTTCTTC. It is translated as CASRSTGQGVNEQFF.

This chain connects TRBV5-1 to TRBJ1-2; D call uncertain. Germline V gene sequence: CDR1 SGHRS, CDR2 YFSETQ. The CDR3 is 13 amino acids. The V end was cut by 2 bases, the J end by 5 bases, with 10 bases between. The CDR3 here is CASSFEGGYGYTF. The CDR3 DNA sequence: TGCGCCAGCAGCTTCGAGGGAGGGTATGGCTACACCTTC.

The chain uses TRBV2 and TRBJ1-5; TRBD1 might be the D (5 bases). The germline V gene has CDR1 SNHLY and CDR2 FYNNEI. Trimming cost V 8 bases and J 6 bases, with 20 bases left between them. The CDR3 is 15 residues long. In nucleotides, the CDR3 is TGTGCCAGCCTGGGAGGGACTGATTTTGGTCAGCCCCAGCATTTT. Protein: CASLGGTDFGQPQHF.

The rearrangement uses TRBV28 and TRBJ1-2, with a tentative D call TRBD1 (5 bases). This CDR3 region has 15 residues. The V end was cut by 8 bases, the J end by 0 bases, with 16 bases between. Germline CDR1 MDHEN, CDR2 SYDVKM. The CDR3 is CASARNIRANYGYTF. The CDR3 nucleotides are TGTGCCAGCGCACGTAATATCAGGGCTAACTATGGCTACACCTTC.

Only a few counts were recorded for this clone. This chain connects TRBV29-1 to TRBJ2-7, with 10 bases identical to TRBD2. V was clipped by 0 bases and J by 6 bases; unmatched bases: 5. The length of the CDR3 is 14 residues. Germline V gives CDR1 SQVTM, CDR2 ANQGSEA. The CDR3 sequence is CSVEEGSGRIEQYF. In DNA, the CDR3 is TGCAGCGTTGAAGAAGGTAGCGGGAGGATCGAGCAGTACTTC.

In its sample, this clone was seen a few times. The chain uses TRBV9 and TRBJ2-7, with 10 bases that match TRBD2. From germline, CDR1 is SGDLS and CDR2 YYNGEE. The V gene end was trimmed by 0 bases and the J gene end by 3 bases; junction bases not matched to a gene: 3. CDR3 length: 15 residues. The CDR3 region has the DNA TGTGCCAGCAGCGTAGAGGCTAGCGGGAGCTACGAGCAGTACTTC. Its protein product is CASSVEASGSYEQYF. The variable domain in full, with the rest retrieved from reference TRBV9 and TRBJ2-7, is DSGVTQTPKHLITATGQRVTLRCSPRSGDLSVYWYQQSLDQGLQFLIQYYNGEERAKGNILERFSAQQFPDLHSELNLSSLELGDSALYFCASSVEASGSYEQYFGPGTRLTVT.

The chain carries TRBV7-9 and TRBJ1-1; D ambiguous. This CDR3 spans 14 amino acids. V shed 1 base and J shed 7 bases, with 13 bases lying between them. CDR1 is SEHNR and CDR2 is FQNEAQ in the germline V gene (reference sequence). The CDR3 DNA reads as TGTGCCAGCAGCTTAGTCCTGAGTCCCATTGAAGCTTTCTTT. Protein product: CASSLVLSPIEAFF.

The chain is built from TRBV11-1 and TRBJ2-7; possibly TRBD2 for D (5 bases). V dropped 0 bases and J dropped 5 bases, with 11 bases sitting between them. The CDR3 is made up of 14 amino acids. Germline CDR1 and CDR2: SGHAT and FQDESV (reference sequence). CDR3 residues: CASSLARAGHEQYF. The CDR3, as DNA: TGTGCCAGCAGCTTAGCGAGGGCAGGTCACGAGCAGTACTTC. The full variable domain, completed using reference TRBV11-1 and TRBJ2-7, is EAEVAQSPRYKITEKSQAVAFWCDPISGHATLYWYRQILGQGPELLVQFQDESVVDDSQLPKDRFSAERLKGVDSTLKIQPAELGDSAMYLCASSLARAGHEQYFGPGTRLTVT.

This clone occurred a few times. V usage is TRBV1 and J usage is TRBJ1-1. TRBV1 is shown as a pseudogene. This CDR3 contains 12 residues. CDR3: CTSSHPGERAFF. The CDR3 nucleotides read TGCACCAGCAGCCATCCGGGGGAAAGGGCTTTCTTT.

This clone was detected a few times. The chain couples TRBV14 to TRBJ2-3; D remains unclear. There are 13 residues in the CDR3. The germline gives CDR1 SGHDN, CDR2 FVKESK. Between the trimmed V and J ends, which lost 3 bases and 6 bases, there was a span of 10 bases. The CDR3 nucleotides are TGTGCCAGCAGCCATTCCCCCTCCGATACGCAGTATTTT. Encoded protein: CASSHSPSDTQYF.

The rearrangement joins TRBV11-3 to TRBJ2-3, with D perhaps TRBD2 (5 bases). V was pared by 0 bases and J by 6 bases, with 10 bases between. This CDR3 contains 14 residues. CDR1 and CDR2 from the germline V gene are SGHNT and YENEEA. Here the CDR3 reads CASSLDLREDTQYF. DNA of the CDR3: TGTGCCAGCAGCTTAGATCTAAGGGAGGATACGCAGTATTTT.